This T cell receptor beta chain derives from a study of T cell changes during pregnancy in multiple sclerosis. Here immunoSEQ multiplex PCR was the method, and the copy in TCRdb shows in-frame clones only, minus some. The top ten clones hold 0.44% of a sample with about 33,000 clones, around 90% of them seen once. The CDR3 consists of 15 residues. CDR1 is SGHNT and CDR2 is YYREEE in the germline V gene (reference sequence). Trimming pared 1 base from V and 4 bases from J, leaving 11 bases between. This clone was seen only a few times. The source was CD4+ T cells from peripheral blood mononuclear cells, collected in the second trimester of pregnancy. The chain is built from TRBV5-4 and TRBJ2-2; D might be TRBD1 (6 bases). This TCR was sampled from a female donor in good health, enrolled as a control in a pregnancy study. The CDR3 DNA is TGTGCCAGCAGCTTGTTAGGGGGAGCCACCGGGGAGCTGTTTTTT. Translating gives CASSLLGGATGELFF.